The clone carrying this T cell receptor beta chain was observed at least ten times. Its cognate antigen is unknown. The data derive from a study of glioma-infiltrating T cells. Study-level findings and limits: Above-expected tissue-blood divergence occurred in all gliomas, most in low-grade ones.

The CDR3 has 12 amino acids. Trimming stripped 8 bases from V and 1 base from J, with 7 bases between. Germline lookup yields CDR1 SEHNR and CDR2 FQNEAQ (reference sequence). Amplification of TCR alpha and beta CDR3 regions from RNA used iRepertoire nested multiplex PCR. One-step reverse transcription and amplification started from approximately 100-400 ng of tissue mRNA or PBMC total RNA. From the multiplex PCR reads, TCRdb called clonotypes with MiXCR, one entry per CDR3 protein. There are about 110,000 distinct CDR3 sequences in the sample; less than 30% occur only once, and under 45% lies in the top ten.

The sequence was obtained from a human donor with low-grade glioma or glioblastoma, undergoing nonglioma brain surgery, or in good health (not recorded which). This chain links TRBV7-9 with TRBJ2-3; D is unclear. The sequencing sample was made of glioma tissue, nonneoplastic brain tissue, or PBMCs (not recorded which). The CDR3 region has the DNA TGTGCCAGCGGAGCGCGCACAGATACGCAGTATTTT. It translates to CASGARTDTQYF. Supplemented by reference TRBV7-9 and TRBJ2-3, the full variable domain reads DTGVSQNPRHKITKRGQNVTFRCDPISEHNRLYWYRQTLGQGPEFLTYFQNEAQLEKSRLLSDRFSAERPKGSFSTLEIQRTEQGDSAMYLCASGARTDTQYFGPGTRLTVL.